A selection of T cell receptor beta chains follows, all from one sample in a study of patients and donors after allogeneic stem cell transplantation. MiXCR was run by TCRdb on the RT-PCR reads, yielding one entry per CDR3 protein. The sample yields roughly 30,000 distinct CDR3 sequences, approximately 7% seen once. Sequences were obtained from blood, either unsorted or a sorted T cell fraction (not recorded which). These TCRs come from a human donor who was either an allogeneic HSCT recipient or a stem cell or donor lymphocyte infusion donor (not recorded which). It is not recorded whose cells these are; they may come from a transplant donor. The CDR3 runs from the conserved cysteine through the conserved F or W. The order of the fields is clone size, D gene, J gene, V gene, CDR3 DNA, CDR3 protein. D genes are given only for firm matches. Only some rows state a clone size, as once, few, many or a class for expanded clones.

many NA TRBJ2-2 TRBV7-9 TGTGCCAGCACCTTTAGGGCTCAGAACACCGGGGAGCTGTTTTTT CASTFRAQNTGELFF
NA NA TRBJ2-4 TRBV15 TGTGCCACCAGCGTCGAAGGGGACATTCAGTACTTC CATSVEGDIQYF
many NA TRBJ1-1 TRBV7-9 TGTGCCAGCAGCTTAGATTGGACAGAGAACACTGAAGCTTTCTTT CASSLDWTENTEAFF
many NA TRBJ1-2 TRBV7-9 TGTGCCAGCAGCCGGAGTGGGGCAGCTTATGGCTACACCTTC CASSRSGAAYGYTF
many TRBD1 TRBJ2-7 TRBV7-9 TGTGCCAGCAGCTTACCAACCGACAGGGCCGAGCAGTACTTC CASSLPTDRAEQYF
many NA TRBJ2-5 TRBV12-3/TRBV12-4 TGTGCCAGCAGTTTCTACCGGGAGACCCAGTACTTC CASSFYRETQYF
many NA TRBJ1-2 TRBV6-6 TGTGCCAGCAGTCCAGGAGGTGGCGGCTACACCTTC CASSPGGGGYTF
many NA TRBJ1-3 TRBV7-9 TGTGCCAGCAGCTTAGCGCGGGGTTCTGGAAACACCATATATTTT CASSLARGSGNTIYF
many NA TRBJ1-5 TRBV20-1 TGCAGTGCTAGCGGGCCTTACAATCAGCCCCAGCATTTT CSASGPYNQPQHF
many TRBD1 TRBJ2-1 TRBV6-6 TGTGCCAGCAGTTACTCACTGGGACAGCCATACAATGAGCAGTTCTTC CASSYSLGQPYNEQFF
many TRBD2 TRBJ2-1 TRBV7-9 TGTGCCAGCAGCGAGCTTAGCGGGAGAGGGAATGAGCAGTTCTTC CASSELSGRGNEQFF
many TRBD1 TRBJ1-2 TRBV6-4 TGTGCCAGCGGACAGGGACAGGTGACATATGGCTACACCTTC CASGQGQVTYGYTF
NA TRBD2 TRBJ2-3 TRBV7-2 TGTGCCAGCAGCCCTGGTAATAGCGGGAGGGGAGATACGCAGTATTTT CASSPGNSGRGDTQYF
few NA TRBJ2-5 TRBV2 TGTGCCAGCAATGTCTTCGGGAACCAAGAGACCCAGTACTTC CASNVFGNQETQYF
many TRBD1 TRBJ2-3 TRBV9 TGTGCCAGCAGCCGAGACAGGGACGGTACAGATACGCAGTATTTT CASSRDRDGTDTQYF
many NA TRBJ1-3 TRBV5-4 TGTGCCAGCAGCTTGGCCCTGGACGGAAACACCATATATTTT CASSLALDGNTIYF
many TRBD2 TRBJ2-1 TRBV4-3 TGCGCCAGCAGCGGCACTAGCGGGCATGAGCAGTTCTTC CASSGTSGHEQFF
NA TRBD2 TRBJ2-1 TRBV7-2 TGTGCCAGCAGCCAGACTAGCGGGAGGGCCGTAGAGCAGTTCTTC CASSQTSGRAVEQFF
NA NA TRBJ2-7 TRBV4-2 TGTGCCAGCAGCCGAGGCTGGGACTCGGACTACGAGCAGTACTTC CASSRGWDSDYEQYF
few NA TRBJ1-3 TRBV5-1 TGCGCCAGCAGCTTGGGCACAGGGTCCTCTGGAAACACCATATATTTT CASSLGTGSSGNTIYF
few NA TRBJ1-2 TRBV29-1 TGCAGCGTTGATTCGGGAGAGGCTGATGGCTACACCTTC CSVDSGEADGYTF
many NA TRBJ2-7 TRBV12-3/TRBV12-4 TGTGCCAGCAGTTTTTCTAGGGCCCGGCTAAATGAGCAGTACTTC CASSFSRARLNEQYF
medium-sized NA TRBJ1-1 TRBV29-1 TGCAGCGTTGCAACAGGGCTCACCACTGAAGCTTTCTTT CSVATGLTTEAFF
many NA TRBJ2-1 TRBV28 TGTGCCAGCAGTTTAGGTTACAATGAGCAGTTCTTC CASSLGYNEQFF
many TRBD2 TRBJ2-7 TRBV25-1 TGTGCCAGCAGACCTGCGGGAGGCGGACCCTACGAGCAGTACTTC CASRPAGGGPYEQYF
many TRBD2 TRBJ2-7 TRBV29-1 TGCAGCGTTGCGGGCAGCGGGAGAAAGTACTTC CSVAGSGRKYF
many TRBD1 TRBJ1-2 TRBV28 TGTGCCAGCATTTCGGGACAGGGAGATTGGTATGGCTACACCTTC CASISGQGDWYGYTF